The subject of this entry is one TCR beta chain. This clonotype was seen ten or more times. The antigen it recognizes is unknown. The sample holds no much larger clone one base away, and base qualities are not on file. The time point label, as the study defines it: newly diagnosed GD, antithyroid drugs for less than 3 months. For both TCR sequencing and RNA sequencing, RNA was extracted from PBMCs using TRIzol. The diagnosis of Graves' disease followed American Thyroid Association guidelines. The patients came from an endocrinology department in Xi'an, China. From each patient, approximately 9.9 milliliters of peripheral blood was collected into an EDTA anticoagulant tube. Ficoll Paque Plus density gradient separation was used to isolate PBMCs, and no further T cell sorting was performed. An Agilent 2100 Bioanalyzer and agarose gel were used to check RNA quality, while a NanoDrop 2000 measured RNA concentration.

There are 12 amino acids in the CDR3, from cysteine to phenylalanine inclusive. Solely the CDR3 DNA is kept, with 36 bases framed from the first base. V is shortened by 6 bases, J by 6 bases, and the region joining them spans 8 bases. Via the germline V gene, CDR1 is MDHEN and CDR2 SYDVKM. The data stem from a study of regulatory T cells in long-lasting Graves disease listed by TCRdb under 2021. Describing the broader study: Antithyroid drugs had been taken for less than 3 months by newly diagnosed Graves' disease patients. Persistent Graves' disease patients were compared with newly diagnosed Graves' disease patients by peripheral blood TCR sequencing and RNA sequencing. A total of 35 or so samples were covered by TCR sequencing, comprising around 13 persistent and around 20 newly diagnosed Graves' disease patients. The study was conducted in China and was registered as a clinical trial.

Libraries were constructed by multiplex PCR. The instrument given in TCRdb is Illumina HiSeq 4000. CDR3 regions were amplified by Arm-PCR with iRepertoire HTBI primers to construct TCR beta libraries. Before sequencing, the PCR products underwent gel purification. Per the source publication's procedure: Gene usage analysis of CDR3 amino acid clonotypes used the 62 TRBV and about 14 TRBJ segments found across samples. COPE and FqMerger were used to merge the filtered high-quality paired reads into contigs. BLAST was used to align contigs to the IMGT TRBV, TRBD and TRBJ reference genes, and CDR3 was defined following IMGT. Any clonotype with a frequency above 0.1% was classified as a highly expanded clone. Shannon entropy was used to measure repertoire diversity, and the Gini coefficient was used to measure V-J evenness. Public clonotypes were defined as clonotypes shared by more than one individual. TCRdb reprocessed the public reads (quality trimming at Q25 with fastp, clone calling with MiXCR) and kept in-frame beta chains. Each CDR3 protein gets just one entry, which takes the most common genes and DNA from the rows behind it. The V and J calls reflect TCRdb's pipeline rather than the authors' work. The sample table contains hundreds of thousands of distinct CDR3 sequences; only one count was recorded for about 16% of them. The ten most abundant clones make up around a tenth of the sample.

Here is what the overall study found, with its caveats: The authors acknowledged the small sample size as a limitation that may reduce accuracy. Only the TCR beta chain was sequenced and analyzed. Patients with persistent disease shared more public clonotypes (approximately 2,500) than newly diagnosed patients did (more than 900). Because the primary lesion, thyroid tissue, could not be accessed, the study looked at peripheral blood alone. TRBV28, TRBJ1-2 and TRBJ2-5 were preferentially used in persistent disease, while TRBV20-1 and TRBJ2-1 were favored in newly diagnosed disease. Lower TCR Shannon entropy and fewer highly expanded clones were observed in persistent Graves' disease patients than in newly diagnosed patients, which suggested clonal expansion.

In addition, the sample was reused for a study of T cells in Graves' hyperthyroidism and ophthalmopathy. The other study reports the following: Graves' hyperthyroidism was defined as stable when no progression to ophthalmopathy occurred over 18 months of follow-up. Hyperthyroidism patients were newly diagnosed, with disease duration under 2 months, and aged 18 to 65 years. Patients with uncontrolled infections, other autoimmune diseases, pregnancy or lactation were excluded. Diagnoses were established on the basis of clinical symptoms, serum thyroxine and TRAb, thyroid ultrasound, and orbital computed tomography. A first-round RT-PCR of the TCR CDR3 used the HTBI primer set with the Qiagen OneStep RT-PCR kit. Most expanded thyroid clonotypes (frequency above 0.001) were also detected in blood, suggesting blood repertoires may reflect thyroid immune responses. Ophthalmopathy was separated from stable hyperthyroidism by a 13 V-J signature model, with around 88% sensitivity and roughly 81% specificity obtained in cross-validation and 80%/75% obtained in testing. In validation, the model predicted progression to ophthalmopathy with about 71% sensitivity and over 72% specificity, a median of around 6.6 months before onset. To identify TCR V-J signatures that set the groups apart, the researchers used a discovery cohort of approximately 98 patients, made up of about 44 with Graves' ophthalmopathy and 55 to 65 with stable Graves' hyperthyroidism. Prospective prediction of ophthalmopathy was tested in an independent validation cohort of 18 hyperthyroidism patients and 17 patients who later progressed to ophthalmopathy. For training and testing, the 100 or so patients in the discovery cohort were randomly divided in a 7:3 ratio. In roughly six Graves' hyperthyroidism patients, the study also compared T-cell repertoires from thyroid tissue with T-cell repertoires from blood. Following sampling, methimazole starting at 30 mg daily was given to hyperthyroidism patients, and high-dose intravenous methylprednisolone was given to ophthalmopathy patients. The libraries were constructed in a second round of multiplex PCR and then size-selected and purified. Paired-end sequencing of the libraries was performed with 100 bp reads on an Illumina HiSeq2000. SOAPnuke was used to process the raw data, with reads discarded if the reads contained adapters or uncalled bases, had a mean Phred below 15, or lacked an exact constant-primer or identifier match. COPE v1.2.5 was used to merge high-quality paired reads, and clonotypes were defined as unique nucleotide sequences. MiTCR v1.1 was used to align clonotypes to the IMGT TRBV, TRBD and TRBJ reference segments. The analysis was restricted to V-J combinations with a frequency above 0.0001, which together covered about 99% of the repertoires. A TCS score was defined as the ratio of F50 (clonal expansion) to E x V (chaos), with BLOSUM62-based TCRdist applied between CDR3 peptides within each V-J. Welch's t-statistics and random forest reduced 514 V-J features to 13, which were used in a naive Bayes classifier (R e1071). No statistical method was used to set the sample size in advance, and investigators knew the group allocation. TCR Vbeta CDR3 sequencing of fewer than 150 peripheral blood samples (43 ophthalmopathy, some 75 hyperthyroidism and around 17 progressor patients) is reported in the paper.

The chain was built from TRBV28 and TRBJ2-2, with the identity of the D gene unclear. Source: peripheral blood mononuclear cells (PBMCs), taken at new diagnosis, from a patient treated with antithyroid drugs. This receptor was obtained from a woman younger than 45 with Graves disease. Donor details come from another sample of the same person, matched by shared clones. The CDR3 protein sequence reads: CASSLVAGELFF. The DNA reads TGTGCCAGCAGCTTGGTCGCCGGGGAGCTGTTTTTT.